The 8 T cell receptor beta chains below were found in one sample sequenced in a study of type 1 and type 2 diabetes patients (dated by TCRdb to the mid-2010s). TCRdb names Illumina MiSeq as the instrument used. Genomic DNA from sorted T cell subsets was used as template for TCRbeta CDR3 amplification. The TCRbeta CDR3 region was amplified by multiplex PCR using 30 forward and 13 reverse primers. The public reads were quality trimmed at Q25 with fastp and then assembled into clones with MiXCR by TCRdb, keeping productive beta chains. One record per CDR3 amino acid sequence lists the most common genes and DNA. The sample table holds a few hundred thousand distinct CDR3 sequences, of which 45% to 60% were seen once. The ten largest clones capture roughly an eighth of the sample. Specimen: peripheral blood mononuclear cells (PBMCs). Receptor source: a man between 18 and 29 years old with type 2 diabetes.

This sequence joins TRBV2 and TRBJ2-2; D gene uncertain. CDR3 length: 15 residues. V lost 6 bases and J 5 bases, leaving 16 bases between the germline ends. From germline, CDR1 is SNHLY and CDR2 FYNNEI. The CDR3 sequence is CASRPRQVRTGELFF. The CDR3 DNA sequence: TGTGCCAGCAGGCCCAGGCAGGTCCGAACCGGGGAGCTGTTTTTT.

A few counts support this clonotype. This rearrangement joins TRBV30 to TRBJ1-6; D remains unclear. The V gene's germline CDR1 is GTSNPN and CDR2 SVGIG (reference sequence). CDR3 length equals 15 residues. The V and J ends lost 3 bases and 2 bases respectively, with 11 bases between them. The CDR3 spells CAWRPSNTYNSPLHF. The CDR3 DNA is TGTGCCTGGAGACCCTCTAATACCTATAATTCACCCCTCCACTTT.

The rearrangement links TRBV19 to TRBJ2-5, with 9 bases that match TRBD2. The CDR3 is 14 amino acids. J gave up 5 bases and V 5 bases, and 6 bases lay outside the gene matches. Per germline, CDR1 LNHDA and CDR2 SQIVND (reference sequence). CDR3 protein: CASSLREGAETQYF. The CDR3 nucleotides read TGTGCCAGTAGTTTGCGGGAGGGGGCGGAGACCCAGTACTTC. Drawing the rest from reference TRBV19 and TRBJ2-5, the complete variable domain is DGGITQSPKYLFRKEGQNVTLSCEQNLNHDAMYWYRQDPGQGLRLIYYSQIVNDFQKGDIAEGYSVSREKKESFPLTVTSAQKNPTAFYLCASSLREGAETQYFGPGTRLLVL.

The J gene is TRBJ2-1, the V gene TRBV20-1; D is perhaps TRBD2 (5 bases). The CDR3 is made up of 19 amino acids. The V end was cut by 2 bases, the J end by 2 bases, with 25 bases between. The germline gives CDR1 DFQATT, CDR2 SNEGSKA (reference sequence). The CDR3 sequence: CSARIPPAGGHAAYNEQFF. In DNA form, the CDR3 reads TGCAGTGCTAGAATCCCCCCGGCTGGCGGGCATGCAGCCTACAATGAGCAGTTCTTC.

V usage is TRBV9 and J usage is TRBJ2-7; no firm D call. The CDR3 is made up of 14 amino acids. Per the germline V gene, CDR1 is SGDLS and CDR2 is YYNGEE. The V end was cut by 0 bases, the J end by 4 bases, with 11 bases between. CDR3 bases: TGTGCCAGCAGCGTAGAGGCATCGCCTTACGAGCAGTACTTC. This codes for CASSVEASPYEQYF.

The V and J genes are TRBV9 and TRBJ2-7, with 9 bases matching TRBD2. Trimming cost V 4 bases and J 2 bases; bases outside gene matches: 1. The length of the CDR3 is 13 residues. CDR1 is SGDLS, CDR2 YYNGEE, per germline. As DNA, the CDR3 is TGTGCCAGCAGCTCTAGCGGGGCCTACGAGCAGTACTTC. This codes for CASSSSGAYEQYF.

Concerning this clonotype itself: One end of the junction varies from germline; a read error may be responsible. This chain uses TRBV2 with TRBJ2-1, with D hard to call. The germline gives CDR1 SNHLY, CDR2 FYNNEI. This CDR3 comprises 12 residues. Written as DNA, the CDR3 is TGTGCCGGCAGTGAAGTGAGGATTTGGAGTTTCTTC. It encodes CAGSEVRIWSFF.

V and J are TRBV2 and TRBJ2-1, with TRBD2 matching 11 bases. Germline V gene data show CDR1 as SNHLY and CDR2 as FYNNEI. This CDR3 is 16 amino acids long. The ends lost 2 bases at V and 6 bases at J; junction bases unmatched: 6. In nucleotides, the CDR3 is TGTGCCAGCAGTGAACCCCTAGCGGGAGGTATCAATGAGCAGTTCTTC. Encoded protein: CASSEPLAGGINEQFF. Complete variable domain (other parts from reference TRBV2 and TRBJ2-1): EPEVTQTPSHQVTQMGQEVILRCVPISNHLYFYWYRQILGQKVEFLVSFYNNEISEKSEIFDDQFSVERPDGSNFTLKIRSTKLEDSAMYFCASSEPLAGGINEQFFGPGTRLTVL.